The present TCR beta chain was sequenced within a study of T cell responses to AZD1222 COVID-19 vaccine. The repertoire was sequenced with immunoSEQ multiplex PCR; TCRdb's copy has only in-frame clones and lacks some. Found here are some 53,000 clones, around 90% of them singletons; the top ten hold roughly 2.5%. Worth noting for this clone: The antigen remains unidentified.

This CDR3 has 15 residues. Findings and limits, study-wide: Baseline serology detected seropositivity in only 6 or 7 AZD1222 recipients.

Sample: peripheral blood, taken 28 days after the second AZD1222 dose. This clonotype was sampled from an adult who received the AZD1222 COVID-19 vaccine. The chain links TRBV21-1 to TRBJ1-2. TRBV21-1 is a pseudogene segment. CDR3 DNA sequence: TGTGCCAGCAGCAAAGCAGGGGACGATAGCTATGGCTACACCTTC. Protein: CASSKAGDDSYGYTF.